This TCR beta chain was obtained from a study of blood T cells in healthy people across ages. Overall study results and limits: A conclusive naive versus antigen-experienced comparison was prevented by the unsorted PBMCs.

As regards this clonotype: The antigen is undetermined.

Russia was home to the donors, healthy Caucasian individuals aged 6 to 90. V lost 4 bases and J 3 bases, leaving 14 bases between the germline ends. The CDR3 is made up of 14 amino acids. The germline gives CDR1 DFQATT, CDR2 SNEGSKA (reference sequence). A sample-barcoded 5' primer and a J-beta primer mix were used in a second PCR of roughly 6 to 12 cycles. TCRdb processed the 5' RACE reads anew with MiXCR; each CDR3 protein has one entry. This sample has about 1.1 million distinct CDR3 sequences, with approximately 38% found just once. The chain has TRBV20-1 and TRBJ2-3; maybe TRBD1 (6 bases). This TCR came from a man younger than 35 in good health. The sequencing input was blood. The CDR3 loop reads CSAIPSRGTDTQYF. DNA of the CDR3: TGCAGTGCTATTCCTAGCAGGGGTACAGATACGCAGTATTTT.